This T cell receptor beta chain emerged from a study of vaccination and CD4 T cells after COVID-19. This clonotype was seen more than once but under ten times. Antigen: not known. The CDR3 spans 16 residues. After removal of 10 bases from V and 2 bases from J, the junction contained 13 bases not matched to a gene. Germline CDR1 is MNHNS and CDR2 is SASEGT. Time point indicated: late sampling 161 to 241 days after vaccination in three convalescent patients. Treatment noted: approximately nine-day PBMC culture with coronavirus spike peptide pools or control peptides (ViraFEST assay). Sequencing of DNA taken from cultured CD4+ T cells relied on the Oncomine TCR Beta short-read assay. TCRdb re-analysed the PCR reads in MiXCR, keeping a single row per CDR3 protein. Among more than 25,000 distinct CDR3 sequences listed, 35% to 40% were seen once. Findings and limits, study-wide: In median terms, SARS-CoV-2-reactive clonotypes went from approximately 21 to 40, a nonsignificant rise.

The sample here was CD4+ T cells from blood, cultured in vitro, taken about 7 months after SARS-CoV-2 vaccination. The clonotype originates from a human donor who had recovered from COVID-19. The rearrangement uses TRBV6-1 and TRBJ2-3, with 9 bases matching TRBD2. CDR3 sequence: CATTLGLAGSTDTQYF. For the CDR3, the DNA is TGTGCCACGACTCTTGGGCTAGCGGGATCCACAGATACGCAGTATTTT.